The clone carrying this TCR beta chain has at least ten counts. Its target is not known. The record originates from a study of CD8 T cells in ankylosing spondylitis. This CDR3 is 16 amino acids long. V was pared by 5 bases and J by 7 bases, with 24 bases between. Per germline, CDR1 SGHTA and CDR2 FQGNSA. Each CDR3 protein is one row after TCRdb ran MiXCR on the 5' RACE reads. The sample carries around 890,000 distinct CDR3 sequences, 12% recorded once. Study-level findings and limits: One TCR beta motif, made up of fewer than 10 highly homologous variants, appeared characteristic of ankylosing spondylitis blood.

The V gene is TRBV7-2, the J gene TRBJ2-7; D might be TRBD2 (6 bases). Sequenced material: blood, either unsorted or a sorted T cell fraction (not recorded which). The receptor comes from a male donor with ankylosing spondylitis. This CDR3 reads CASSMRDPRTLGEQYF. CDR3 nucleotides: TGTGCCAGCAGCATGCGGGACCCCCGAACCTTGGGTGAGCAGTACTTC.